The 23 T cell receptor beta chains below come from one sample, sequenced in a study of blood T cell repertoires in COVID-19. Here immunoSEQ multiplex PCR was the method, and the copy in TCRdb shows in-frame clones only, minus some. Among a few hundred thousand clones, roughly 84% were seen once, and the ten largest hold approximately 6.6%. Sequenced: PBMCs or T cells enriched from blood (not recorded which). These receptors came from a woman in her 50s who had been exposed to COVID-19.

The rearrangement links TRBV5-3 to TRBJ2-1; TRBD2 aligns across 8 bases. TRBV5-3 is filed as an ORF, its function uncertain. This CDR3 spans 17 amino acids. V was pared by 1 base and J by 0 bases, with 6 bases of the junction left unmatched. The CDR3 is CARSLSIAGSSYNEQFF. The CDR3 coding sequence is TGTGCCAGAAGCTTGAGCATAGCGGGGAGCTCCTACAATGAGCAGTTCTTC.

The chain has TRBV12-3 or TRBV12-4 and TRBJ2-3; no reliable D call. The CDR3 covers 12 residues. V gave up 5 bases and J gave up 5 bases, with 8 bases separating them. This CDR3 reads CASSIKLDTQYF. CDR3 bases: TGTGCCAGCAGTATAAAACTAGATACGCAGTATTTT.

The chain carries TRBV4-1 and TRBJ1-4, with D hard to call. V gave up 0 bases and J gave up 0 bases, with 8 bases separating them. CDR3 size: 16 residues. Germline V gives CDR1 MGHRA, CDR2 YSYEKL. CDR3 DNA: TGCGCCAGCAGCCAAGAAGGAGTGACAACTAATGAAAAACTGTTTTTT. Protein sequence: CASSQEGVTTNEKLFF.

J is TRBJ1-2 and V is TRBV27, with TRBD1 matching 7 bases. The CDR3 is 13 amino acids. The germline V gene has CDR1 MNHEY and CDR2 SMNVEV (reference sequence). Trimming at V came to 7 bases and at J to 4 bases, leaving 6 bases not matched to a gene. The CDR3 bases are TGTGCCAGCACCAGAAGACAGGGCTATGGCTACACCTTC. Amino acid sequence: CASTRRQGYGYTF.

This clone was seen only once. The gene calls are TRBV7-2 and TRBJ2-3, with unresolved D. CDR1 is SGHTA, CDR2 FQGNSA, per germline. This CDR3 comprises 15 residues. The V gene lost 2 bases and the J gene lost 5 bases, with 14 bases spanning the gap. For the CDR3, the DNA is TGTGCCAGCAGCTTAAAACGCTCGCCTATAGATACGCAGTATTTT. Residues: CASSLKRSPIDTQYF.

V gene TRBV5-1 combines with J gene TRBJ2-7, with D perhaps matching TRBD2 (6 bases). Trimming removed 1 base at V and 0 bases at J, with 11 bases between. Germline values: CDR1 SGHRS, CDR2 YFSETQ. This CDR3 has 15 residues. The CDR3: CASSLTAGSSYEQYF. The CDR3 bases are TGCGCCAGCAGCTTGACAGCCGGGAGCTCCTACGAGCAGTACTTC.

The chain recombines TRBV2 with TRBJ1-2, with a possible D match to TRBD1 (6 bases). CDR3 length: 17 residues. V lost 4 bases to trimming and J lost 4 bases, with 22 bases between them. Germline loops: CDR1 SNHLY, CDR2 FYNNEI. The CDR3 coding sequence is TGTGCCAGCAGTGTTCTACAGGGAGGGGCTAGGGCCTATGGCTACACCTTC. This encodes CASSVLQGGARAYGYTF.

This chain joins TRBV6-1 and TRBJ2-7, with 8 bases fitting TRBD2. Trimming removed 0 bases from V and 2 bases from J; junction bases left unmatched: 3. The CDR3 loop spans 15 amino acids. Per germline, CDR1 MNHNS and CDR2 SASEGT. CDR3 protein: CASSEALAEAYEQYF. The CDR3 DNA sequence: TGTGCCAGCAGTGAAGCACTAGCGGAGGCCTACGAGCAGTACTTC.

This clone was recorded once. V usage is TRBV11-1 and J usage is TRBJ2-7, with D tentatively TRBD2 (6 bases). CDR1 is SGHAT and CDR2 is FQDESV in the germline V gene (reference sequence). CDR3 length equals 13 residues. Trimming left V 4 bases short and J 3 bases short, with 10 bases between. The CDR3 sequence: CASSSGRSYEQYF. As DNA, the CDR3 is TGTGCCAGCAGCTCAGGGAGGAGCTACGAGCAGTACTTC. Full variable domain (rest looked up from reference TRBV11-1 and TRBJ2-7): EAEVAQSPRYKITEKSQAVAFWCDPISGHATLYWYRQILGQGPELLVQFQDESVVDDSQLPKDRFSAERLKGVDSTLKIQPAELGDSAMYLCASSSGRSYEQYFGPGTRLTVT.

This clone has just one count. This rearrangement joins TRBV18 to TRBJ2-5; D ambiguous. V was shortened by 0 bases and J by 4 bases, with 6 bases between the two germline ends. In germline, CDR1 is KGHSH, CDR2 LQKENI. The CDR3 contains 13 residues. The CDR3 loop is CASSPPNGETQYF. Written as DNA, the CDR3 is TGTGCCAGCTCACCACCGAACGGAGAGACCCAGTACTTC.

This clone appeared a few times. This sequence joins TRBV6-5 and TRBJ1-2; D is unclear. V lost 4 bases and J 6 bases, leaving 18 bases between the germline ends. The CDR3 is 15 residues long. The germline V gene encodes CDR1 MNHEY and CDR2 SVGAGI. The CDR3 protein is CASSSVRPEVNGYTF. In DNA, the CDR3 is TGTGCCAGCAGTTCCGTTCGACCAGAGGTGAATGGCTACACCTTC.

This clone has more than one count but fewer than ten. The chain uses TRBV19 and TRBJ1-1, with D possibly being TRBD1 (5 bases). Trimming stripped 5 bases from V and 8 bases from J, with 12 bases between. Germline V CDR1 and CDR2: LNHDA, SQIVND (reference sequence). The CDR3 loop spans 12 amino acids. The CDR3 bases are TGTGCCAGTAGTGTGAGGGGAGGAGAAGCTTTCTTT. It encodes CASSVRGGEAFF.

V gene TRBV5-1 combines with J gene TRBJ1-4; D call uncertain. CDR3 size: 14 residues. The germline V gene has CDR1 SGHRS and CDR2 YFSETQ. V shed 0 bases and J shed 10 bases, with 13 bases lying between them. CDR3 protein: CASSLGMSDGKLFF. DNA for the CDR3: TGCGCCAGCAGCTTGGGAATGAGCGATGGAAAACTGTTTTTT.

This sequence joins TRBV28 and TRBJ1-1, with D possibly being TRBD1 (6 bases). The CDR3 contains 14 residues. CDR1 and CDR2 from the germline V gene are MDHEN and SYDVKM. The CDR3 DNA reads TGTGCGGTAGCCGAGGGGGGGAGGAACACTGAAGCTTTCTTT. This codes for CAVAEGGRNTEAFF.

V is TRBV27 and J is TRBJ1-6; D gene ambiguous. The germline CDR1 and CDR2 sequences are MNHEY and SMNVEV (reference sequence). The CDR3 is 13 residues long. Trimming shortened V by 8 bases and J by 6 bases, and 11 bases separated the two germline ends. The CDR3 DNA sequence: TGTGCCAGCGCGGAGTACCGTAATTCACCCCTCCACTTT. It yields the protein CASAEYRNSPLHF.

The V call is TRBV10-2, the J call TRBJ1-1; D is perhaps TRBD1 (5 bases). V lost 3 bases and J 0 bases, leaving 11 bases between the germline ends. CDR1 and CDR2 from the germline V gene are WSHSY and SAAADI. The CDR3 runs 15 residues. The CDR3, as DNA: TGCGCCAGCAGTGAAGTTGACAGCTTGAACACTGAAGCTTTCTTT. This codes for CASSEVDSLNTEAFF.

The genes are TRBV6-5 and TRBJ1-2; 9 positions agree with TRBD1. V lost 6 bases, J lost 2 bases, and 7 bases stayed unmatched. This CDR3 spans 15 amino acids. Germline-derived CDR1 and CDR2 are MNHEY and SVGAGI. CDR3 amino acids: CASSRGQGGNYGYTF. The CDR3 bases are TGTGCCAGCAGCCGGGGACAGGGAGGGAACTATGGCTACACCTTC.

This chain connects TRBV6-5 to TRBJ1-2; TRBD1 agrees at 8 bases. The germline CDR1 and CDR2 sequences are MNHEY and SVGAGI. CDR3 length: 15 residues. Trimming removed 3 bases from V and 7 bases from J; junction bases left unmatched: 10. The CDR3 loop reads CASSYRVPGGTGYTF. In DNA form, the CDR3 reads TGTGCCAGCAGTTATCGCGTCCCAGGGGGCACTGGCTACACCTTC.

The genes are TRBV6-8 and TRBJ2-7; a possible D gene is TRBD1 (5 bases). CDR1 is MNHGY, CDR2 SAAAGT, per germline. This CDR3 contains 18 residues. V was shortened by 4 bases and J by 2 bases, with 24 bases between the two germline ends. CDR3 DNA: TGTGCCAGCAGTTGTCGACAGTTGAGATCCATCTCGACCTACGAGCAGTACTTC. This encodes CASSCRQLRSISTYEQYF.

V is TRBV5-8 and J is TRBJ2-5; D not certain. The CDR3 has 15 residues. Germline CDR1 SGHTS, CDR2 YDEGEE. V was trimmed by 0 bases and J by 2 bases, leaving 11 bases between them. The DNA of the CDR3 is TGTGCCAGCAGCTTGGCACGCAGAATTCAAGAGACCCAGTACTTC. This encodes CASSLARRIQETQYF.

This rearrangement joins TRBV5-6 to TRBJ2-5; TRBD1 agrees at 7 bases. The CDR3 extends over 13 amino acids. V gave up 3 bases and J gave up 9 bases; unmatched junction bases: 8. Per the germline V gene, CDR1 is SGHDT and CDR2 is YYEEEE. This chain's CDR3 is CASSSRTGQAQYF. Here the CDR3 DNA reads TGTGCCAGCAGCTCCCGGACAGGCCAGGCCCAGTACTTC.

This chain connects TRBV12-3 or TRBV12-4 to TRBJ1-2, with 7 bases that match TRBD1. The CDR3 length is 13 residues. J gave up 7 bases and V 6 bases, and 8 bases lay outside the gene matches. In nucleotides, the CDR3 is TGTGCCAGCAGCCCAGACAGGGCTTCTGGCTACACCTTC. It is translated as CASSPDRASGYTF.

In regard to this clone: At one boundary the junction diverges from the germline segment, which might be a read error. V usage is TRBV23-1 and J usage is TRBJ2-7, with D tentatively TRBD2 (6 bases). TRBV23-1 is marked as an open reading frame, function uncertain. The CDR3 contains 11 residues. The CDR3 is CASKEGHIQNF. The CDR3 DNA follows: TGCGCCAGCAAGGAGGGGCACATCCAGAACTTC.